This TCR beta chain was identified during a study of shared T cell receptors in the human thymus. V shed 3 bases and J 4 bases; nucleotides not matched to a gene: 3. This CDR3 is 14 amino acids long. The germline V gene encodes CDR1 SGHDN and CDR2 FVKESK. The data were produced by immunoSEQ multiplex PCR, yet TCRdb's version contains in-frame clones alone and is incomplete. The sample carries 630,000 or so clones, about 89% recorded once. This same sample was also part of a study on human thymus T cells.

This chain uses TRBV14 with TRBJ2-7, with TRBD2 identical over 10 bases. The sequence was collected from a boy in the first two years of life with a congenital heart defect. Sequencing was performed on thymocytes. CDR3: CASSHLAGVYEQYF. In nucleotides, the CDR3 is TGTGCCAGCAGCCACCTAGCGGGGGTGTACGAGCAGTACTTC.